This T cell receptor (beta chain) was profiled in a study of shared clonotypes between healthy human individuals. A single count supports this clone. What it binds is not known. Measured with immunoSEQ multiplex PCR; TCRdb has only the in-frame clones, and not every one. The repertoire has over 800,000 clones, almost 95% of them found once; the top ten carry 24%. Germline V CDR1 and CDR2: MNHEY, SMNVEV (reference sequence). The V and J ends lost 7 bases and 0 bases, in that order; junction bases with no gene match: 2. This CDR3 comprises 15 residues. Study outcomes and limitations: Between several donors, naive CD4 clonotypes were shared at a level of roughly 5.5%.

Terminally differentiated effector memory CD45RA+ cells were excluded by CCR7 positive selection of CD45RO-negative cells. The origin of this receptor is a man younger than 45 in good health. This sequence joins TRBV27 and TRBJ2-7; 14 nucleotides align to TRBD2. Sequenced: naive CD8+ T cells sorted from blood. The CDR3 loop is CASTGTSGSSYEQYF. CDR3 coding DNA: TGTGCCAGCACAGGGACTAGCGGGAGCTCCTACGAGCAGTACTTC.